The 26 T cell receptor beta chains presented below share a single source sample, sequenced in a study of blood T cells in healthy people across ages. A sample-barcoded 5' primer and a J-beta primer mix were used in a second PCR of roughly 6 to 11 cycles. TCRdb passed the 5' RACE reads through MiXCR, listing each CDR3 protein once. The sample comprises approximately 800,000 distinct CDR3 sequences, roughly three fifths of which are singletons, and roughly 26% rests with the top ten. Sequencing used blood. Receptor source: a man aged 35-49 years in good health.

The gene calls are TRBV7-3 and TRBJ2-7; TRBD2 agrees at 9 bases. Germline assignment: CDR1 SGHTA and CDR2 FQGTGA. The V and J ends lost 5 bases and 1 base, in that order; junction bases with no gene match: 6. The CDR3 spans 15 residues. Here the CDR3 DNA reads TGTGCCAGCAGCCCACTAGCGGGCCCTTCCTACGAGCAGTACTTC. Translated: CASSPLAGPSYEQYF.

This clonotype was picked up a small number of times. This chain joins TRBV20-1 and TRBJ2-6; no clear D. CDR1 and CDR2 (germline): DFQATT, SNEGSKA (reference sequence). V was pared by 5 bases and J by 1 base, with 12 bases between. This CDR3 has 15 residues. The CDR3 sequence is CSADSLVSGANVLTF. The CDR3 region has the DNA TGCAGTGCTGACTCTCTAGTGTCTGGGGCCAACGTCCTGACTTTC.

The chain recombines TRBV7-9 with TRBJ1-6, with D possibly matching TRBD1 (5 bases). Germline loops: CDR1 SEHNR, CDR2 FQNEAQ (reference sequence). The CDR3 runs 13 residues. V lost 7 bases and J lost 7, with 11 bases in between. The CDR3 loop reads CASTGTVNSPLHF. As DNA, the CDR3 is TGTGCCAGCACCGGGACGGTGAATTCACCCCTCCACTTT.

This clonotype was picked up one time. The chain employs TRBV15 and TRBJ2-3; 10 bases match TRBD1. V trimming: 5 bases; J trimming: 3 bases; junction bases outside the gene matches: 5. CDR3 length equals 15 residues. Germline V lookup: CDR1 LNHNV, CDR2 YYDKDF (reference sequence). Here the CDR3 reads CATSLGQGFTDTQYF. CDR3 bases: TGTGCCACCAGCCTGGGACAGGGGTTTACAGATACGCAGTATTTT. The whole variable domain, filled in from reference TRBV15 and TRBJ2-3, reads DAMVIQNPRYQVTQFGKPVTLSCSQTLNHNVMYWYQQKSSQAPKLLFHYYDKDFNNEADTPDNFQSRRPNTSFCFLDIRSPGLGDTAMYLCATSLGQGFTDTQYFGPGTRLTVL.

The chain is built from TRBV10-3 and TRBJ1-2; D is unresolved. Germline CDR1 is ENHRY and CDR2 is SYGVKD. The CDR3 is 12 residues long. Trimming pared 6 bases from V and 7 bases from J, leaving 12 bases between. DNA for the CDR3: TGTGCCATCAGCGTTGGGGAGAGTGGCTACACCTTC. It translates to CAISVGESGYTF.

This clonotype was found many times. This chain joins TRBV10-3 and TRBJ2-3, with D unresolved. The V gene lost 0 bases and the J gene lost 3 bases, with 10 bases spanning the gap. This CDR3 spans 15 amino acids. CDR1 and CDR2 from the germline V gene are ENHRY and SYGVKD. CDR3 DNA sequence: TGTGCCATCAGTGAGTCAGGAGAAGGGACAGATACGCAGTATTTT. This sequence encodes CAISESGEGTDTQYF.

J is TRBJ2-4 and V is TRBV5-1; TRBD2 matches at 8 bases. The DNA end is a closer match to TRBJ2-7, so the J assignment may be wrong. Looked up from germline, CDR1 is SGHRS and CDR2 is YFSETQ. The CDR3 has 15 amino acids. The CDR3 sequence: CASSLVSGGSYEQYF. CDR3 DNA: TGCGCCAGCAGCTTGGTAAGCGGGGGATCCTACGAGCAGTACTTC.

This clonotype was seen a handful of times. This chain uses TRBV24-1 with TRBJ2-1; 9 positions match TRBD2. V dropped 4 bases and J dropped 1; count of bases not matched to a gene: 7. This CDR3 spans 17 amino acids. Per germline, CDR1 KGHDR and CDR2 SFDVKD. The CDR3 spells CATSDPTSGQSYNEQFF. DNA of the CDR3: TGTGCCACCAGTGACCCGACTAGCGGTCAGTCCTACAATGAGCAGTTCTTC.

The table lists this clonotype with a few counts. The V and J genes are TRBV7-2 and TRBJ2-1; D call uncertain. In germline, CDR1 is SGHTA, CDR2 FQGNSA. V was trimmed by 0 bases and J by 4 bases, leaving 13 bases between them. The CDR3 is made up of 16 amino acids. The CDR3 DNA reads as TGTGCCAGCAGCTTAGCGCAGGCGATCCCATACAATGAGCAGTTCTTC. As protein: CASSLAQAIPYNEQFF.

This clonotype was observed many times. The chain uses TRBV28 and TRBJ2-7; D is undetermined. This CDR3 comprises 12 residues. The V gene's germline CDR1 is MDHEN and CDR2 SYDVKM. Trimming took off 1 base at V and 2 bases at J, with 3 bases between the two ends. The CDR3 loop reads CASSLSAYEQYF. The CDR3 coding sequence is TGTGCCAGCAGTTTATCTGCCTACGAGCAGTACTTC. The variable domain in full, completed from reference TRBV28 and TRBJ2-7, reads DVKVTQSSRYLVKRTGEKVFLECVQDMDHENMFWYRQDPGLGLRLIYFSYDVKMKEKGDIPEGYSVSREKKERFSLILESASTNQTSMYLCASSLSAYEQYFGPGTRLTVT.

V and J are TRBV2 and TRBJ1-4; TRBD1 aligns across 9 bases. Germline CDR1 reads SNHLY; CDR2 reads FYNNEI. There are 14 residues in the CDR3. V lost 6 bases, J lost 8 bases, and 7 bases stayed unmatched. CDR3 amino acids: CASRRTGVAEKLFF. CDR3 DNA: TGTGCCAGCAGACGGACAGGGGTGGCGGAAAAACTGTTTTTT.

This rearrangement joins TRBV5-1 to TRBJ2-1; D possibly corresponds to TRBD1 (6 bases). CDR3 length equals 15 residues. The V end lost 3 bases, the J end lost 0 bases, and 10 bases lay between the germline ends. The V gene's germline CDR1 is SGHRS and CDR2 YFSETQ. CDR3 DNA: TGCGCCAGCAGCTGGACGGACAGCTCCTACAATGAGCAGTTCTTC. Translated, it gives CASSWTDSSYNEQFF.

The V call is TRBV4-1, the J call TRBJ2-3, with D tentatively TRBD1 (5 bases). V lost 4 bases and J 6 bases, leaving 14 bases between the germline ends. CDR1 is MGHRA and CDR2 is YSYEKL in the germline V gene. The CDR3 runs 14 residues. The CDR3 sequence is CASSLDTLRDTQYF. CDR3 in DNA: TGCGCCAGCAGCCTGGACACTCTTCGTGATACGCAGTATTTT.

The chain recombines TRBV29-1 with TRBJ1-4; D may be TRBD1 (5 bases). V lost 1 base and J lost 6, with 9 bases in between. Germline CDR1 and CDR2: SQVTM and ANQGSEA. The CDR3 contains 13 residues. CDR3 in DNA: TGCAGCGTTGAAGGACAGCCTCATGAAAAACTGTTTTTT. Protein: CSVEGQPHEKLFF.

This clonotype turned up a few times. This CDR3 reads CASSLVDRRGQETQYF. In DNA, the CDR3 is TGTGCCAGCAGCTTAGTAGACAGGAGGGGCCAAGAGACCCAGTACTTC. The chain couples TRBV7-6 to TRBJ2-5; possibly TRBD1 or TRBD2 for D (6 bases each). CDR1 is SGHVS, CDR2 FNYEAQ, per germline. V dropped 1 base and J dropped 1 base, with 13 bases sitting between them. The CDR3 has 16 residues. Drawing the rest from reference TRBV7-6 and TRBJ2-5, the complete variable domain is GAGVSQSPRYKVTKRGQDVALRCDPISGHVSLYWYRQALGQGPEFLTYFNYEAQQDKSGLPNDRFSAERPEGSISTLTIQRTEQRDSAMYRCASSLVDRRGQETQYFGPGTRLLVL.

DNA of the CDR3: TGTGCCATCAGGGATGGACTAGCGGCCATCACAGATACGCAGTATTTT. The encoded protein is CAIRDGLAAITDTQYF. V usage is TRBV10-3 and J usage is TRBJ2-3; 10 bases line up with TRBD2. The V gene's germline CDR1 is ENHRY and CDR2 SYGVKD. The length of the CDR3 is 16 residues. V was clipped by 6 bases and J by 2 bases; unmatched bases: 8.

This chain connects TRBV10-3 to TRBJ2-7, with D possibly matching TRBD2 (6 bases). The DNA end lines up better with TRBJ2-5; the J call may be wrong. The CDR3 length is 12 residues. Germline loops: CDR1 ENHRY, CDR2 SYGVKD. CDR3 coding DNA: TGTGCCATCAGTGAGTCGGAGGGGACCCAGTACTTC. It is translated as CAISESEGTQYF.

CDR3 sequence (DNA): TGTGCCAGCAGCATCCAGGGCCACTACAATGAGCAGTTCTTC. As protein: CASSIQGHYNEQFF. The chain couples TRBV21-1 to TRBJ2-1; the table assigns TRBD2, which was not confirmed against the DNA. TRBV21-1 is labeled a pseudogene. The CDR3 loop spans 14 amino acids.

A word on this clonotype: Germline is not matched at one junction end, which may reflect a read error. The V call is TRBV7-8, the J call TRBJ2-5; either TRBD1 or TRBD2 may supply D (5 bases each). The end of the DNA aligns better with TRBJ2-7, so the J call may be wrong. CDR3 length equals 16 residues. Germline CDR1 reads SGHVS; CDR2 reads FQNEAQ. As DNA, the CDR3 is TGCGCCAGCAGCTTAGCCCGACGAGTGGGGGACTACGAGCAGTACTTC. As protein: CASSLARRVGDYEQYF.

A remark on this clonotype: Since a much larger clone is just one base distant, this may be a read error. J is TRBJ2-2 and V is TRBV6-1, with no clear D. Between the trimmed V and J ends, which lost 4 bases and 6 bases, there was a span of 6 bases. Germline CDR1 reads MNHNS; CDR2 reads SASEGT. This CDR3 contains 12 residues. This CDR3 reads CASSVGPGELFF. In nucleotides, the CDR3 is TGTGCCAGCAGTGTAGGGCCCGGGGAGCTGTTTTTT.

Here the CDR3 reads CSARDPLGRGYGYTF. CDR3 nucleotides: TGCAGTGCTAGAGATCCCCTCGGGCGGGGCTATGGCTACACCTTC. The genes are TRBV20-1 and TRBJ1-2; the D is unclear. V lost 0 bases and J 4 bases, leaving 15 bases between the germline ends. This CDR3 comprises 15 residues. Germline assignment: CDR1 DFQATT and CDR2 SNEGSKA (reference sequence).

The CDR3 sequence: CASSLDPQTGVDTQYF. The CDR3, as DNA: TGCGCCAGCAGCTTGGATCCCCAAACAGGGGTAGATACGCAGTATTTT. The chain has TRBV5-1 and TRBJ2-3; 7 bases match TRBD1. V trimming: 0 bases; J trimming: 5 bases; junction bases outside the gene matches: 9. The CDR3 is 16 amino acids. Looked up from germline, CDR1 is SGHRS and CDR2 is YFSETQ. The full variable domain, rest sourced from reference TRBV5-1 and TRBJ2-3, is KAGVTQTPRYLIKTRGQQVTLSCSPISGHRSVSWYQQTPGQGLQFLFEYFSETQRNKGNFPGRFSGRQFSNSRSEMNVSTLELGDSALYLCASSLDPQTGVDTQYFGPGTRLTVL.

J is TRBJ2-2 and V is TRBV9; 9 nucleotides match TRBD2. The J segment lost 7 bases and the V segment lost 4 bases, leaving 11 bases of the junction unmatched. The CDR3 is 16 amino acids. The V gene's germline CDR1 is SGDLS and CDR2 YYNGEE. This chain's CDR3 is CASSPRTLAGNGELFF. DNA of the CDR3: TGTGCCAGCAGCCCCCGCACCCTAGCGGGGAACGGGGAGCTGTTTTTT.

The gene calls are TRBV28 and TRBJ1-4; perhaps TRBD1 as D (5 bases). The CDR3 totals 18 residues. Between the trimmed V and J ends, which lost 3 bases and 0 bases, there was a span of 17 bases. Per germline, CDR1 MDHEN and CDR2 SYDVKM. CDR3 loop: CASSFGGTGLATNEKLFF. CDR3 DNA sequence: TGTGCCAGCAGTTTCGGGGGGACCGGACTTGCAACTAATGAAAAACTGTTTTTT.

Turning to this clonotype: This may stem from a read error, because a much larger clone lies one nucleotide away. This rearrangement joins TRBV20-1 to TRBJ2-7; 11 bases align to TRBD2. CDR3 size: 15 residues. CDR1 is DFQATT and CDR2 is SNEGSKA in the germline V gene (reference sequence). V was pared by 5 bases and J by 7 bases, with 13 bases of the junction left unmatched. CDR3: CSAQDSGRVQGEQYF. The CDR3, as DNA: TGCAGTGCTCAAGATAGCGGGAGGGTTCAGGGTGAGCAGTACTTC.

This clonotype is a singleton in its sample. The chain has TRBV3-1 and TRBJ2-7; D is unclear. The tail of the sequence fits TRBJ2-5 better, so the J call may be wrong. This CDR3 comprises 14 residues. Germline lookup yields CDR1 LGHDT and CDR2 YNNKEL (reference sequence). In DNA, the CDR3 is TGTGCCAGCAGCCAATCTATCCGCCCCGAGACCCAGTACTTC. Translating gives CASSQSIRPETQYF.